This T cell receptor (beta chain) stems from a study of shared clonotypes between healthy human individuals. On the study more broadly: The donors, a couple of women and a few men, were aged 18 to 49. Study outcomes and limitations: Memory subsets generally showed lower estimated richness than naive subsets.

The authors divided CD4+ cells into CD45RA+ naive and CD45RA-negative memory subsets. In the sorted-subset replicate PCRs, 200 ng DNA, 25,000 to 30,000 T cell genomes, was used. Measured with immunoSEQ multiplex PCR; TCRdb has only the in-frame clones, and not every one. The repertoire holds approximately 1.5 million clones, about 98.5% seen once, with approximately 0.4% in the top ten. About this clone itself: Its target is not known.

Germline V gene data show CDR1 as SEHNR and CDR2 as FQNEAQ (reference sequence). V was cut by 5 bases and J by 6 bases, with 17 bases left in between. This CDR3 is built from 15 residues. The sequencing sample was made of naive CD4+ T cells sorted from blood. Subset of the sample: CD45RA+ positively selected. This sequence was found in a man younger than 40 in good health. This chain joins TRBV7-9 and TRBJ2-1, with TRBD1 as a possible D gene (5 bases). CDR3 loop: CASSQSRAWFNEQFF. Here the CDR3 DNA reads TGTGCCAGCAGCCAATCCAGGGCTTGGTTCAATGAGCAGTTCTTC. Looking up the rest from reference TRBV7-9 and TRBJ2-1 gives the full variable domain: DTGVSQNPRHKITKRGQNVTFRCDPISEHNRLYWYRQTLGQGPEFLTYFQNEAQLEKSRLLSDRFSAERPKGSFSTLEIQRTEQGDSAMYLCASSQSRAWFNEQFFGPGTRLTVL.